This TCR beta chain was observed in a study of blood T cell repertoires in COVID-19. The wider study: The United States, Italy and Spain supplied acute and convalescent COVID-19 samples.

Seattle patients were enrolled while actively infected and followed longitudinally. The CDR3 is made up of 15 amino acids. Germline trimming cut 4 bases from V and 4 bases from J; bases unmatched to any gene: 6. Germline V gene data show CDR1 as SGHNT and CDR2 as YYREEE (reference sequence). TCRdb keeps only in-frame clones here, not all; method: immunoSEQ multiplex PCR. Here the sample spans 250,000 to 350,000 clones, approximately 84% being singletons. The receptor comes from a human donor with COVID-19, enrolled during active disease. The donor label of this sample is uncertain. Material: peripheral blood. The V and J genes are TRBV5-4 and TRBJ2-2, with TRBD1 matching over 8 bases. Here the CDR3 reads CASSPDRVRTGELFF. In DNA, the CDR3 is TGTGCCAGCAGCCCGGACAGGGTTCGCACCGGGGAGCTGTTTTTT.